The 26 T cell receptor beta chains listed next were all sequenced from one sample in a study of T cells after yellow fever vaccination. TCRdb redid the calling of the 5' RACE reads with MiXCR, one entry per CDR3 protein. Of about 330,000 distinct CDR3 sequences listed, approximately 4% were seen once; the top ten hold just under 25%. The input for sequencing was PBMCs, taken 5 days after the yellow fever booster vaccination. These receptor sequences come from a young man who received the YFV17D yellow fever vaccine.

The chain combines TRBV7-9 with TRBJ1-2, with D possibly matching TRBD1 (6 bases). V gave up 5 bases and J gave up 7 bases, with 23 bases separating them. This CDR3 region has 16 residues. Germline V gives CDR1 SEHNR, CDR2 FQNEAQ (reference sequence). CDR3 bases: TGTGCCAGCAGCAACCGGGACACTGCCTCGGCTAGTGGCTACACCTTC. Amino acids: CASSNRDTASASGYTF. Filled out from reference TRBV7-9 and TRBJ1-2, the complete variable domain reads DTGVSQNPRHKITKRGQNVTFRCDPISEHNRLYWYRQTLGQGPEFLTYFQNEAQLEKSRLLSDRFSAERPKGSFSTLEIQRTEQGDSAMYLCASSNRDTASASGYTFGSGTRLTVV.

This clonotype was seen repeatedly, ten times or more. The V call is TRBV7-2, the J call TRBJ2-4; TRBD1 aligns across 9 bases. This CDR3 is 15 amino acids long. Trimming at V came to 4 bases and at J to 6 bases, leaving 7 bases not matched to a gene. Germline assignment: CDR1 SGHTA and CDR2 FQGNSA. For the CDR3, the DNA is TGTGCCAGCAGCTCCACTTCGGGACAGGGAAACATTCAGTACTTC. It translates to CASSSTSGQGNIQYF.

V and J are TRBV2 and TRBJ2-2, with a tentative D call TRBD1 (5 bases). The CDR3 runs to 14 residues. Germline CDR1 and CDR2: SNHLY and FYNNEI. The germline V and J ends were trimmed by 6 bases and 0 bases, with 8 bases remaining between them. The CDR3 region has the DNA TGTGCCAGCAGGGACACACCGAACACCGGGGAGCTGTTTTTT. It is translated as CASRDTPNTGELFF.

This clonotype was found a few times. The rearrangement joins TRBV27 to TRBJ2-7, with TRBD1 as a possible D gene (5 bases). The V end lost 3 bases, the J end lost 7 bases, and 16 bases lay between the germline ends. CDR3 length equals 14 residues. Germline CDR1 is MNHEY and CDR2 is SMNVEV (reference sequence). As DNA, the CDR3 is TGTGCCAGCAGTTTGTCAGGGCCGATTCTTGAGCAGTACTTC. It yields the protein CASSLSGPILEQYF.

This clonotype was found a few times. DNA of the CDR3: TGTGCCAGCAGTGAGACAAATAATTCACCCCTCCACTTT. Translating gives CASSETNNSPLHF. V and J are TRBV6-1 and TRBJ1-6; D remains ambiguous. V was trimmed by 3 bases and J by 5 bases, leaving 5 bases between them. The V gene's germline CDR1 is MNHNS and CDR2 SASEGT. This CDR3 contains 13 residues.

This chain connects TRBV5-6 to TRBJ2-5, with D unresolved. Germline CDR1 is SGHDT and CDR2 is YYEEEE. The ends were cut back, 2 bases at V and 5 bases at J, with 13 bases in the middle. The CDR3 runs 14 residues. The CDR3 region has the DNA TGTGCCAGCAGCTTTGAGGTATCGGAGGAGACCCAGTACTTC. The encoded protein is CASSFEVSEETQYF.

The gene calls are TRBV5-6 and TRBJ1-1, with D possibly being TRBD1 (6 bases). The CDR3 consists of 15 residues. Trimming removed 0 bases at V and 0 bases at J, with 9 bases between. Looked up from germline, CDR1 is SGHDT and CDR2 is YYEEEE. In nucleotides, the CDR3 is TGTGCCAGCAGCTTGGTTGGGACACTGAACACTGAAGCTTTCTTT. Protein sequence: CASSLVGTLNTEAFF. Combining the CDR3 with reference TRBV5-6 and TRBJ1-1 gives the whole variable domain DAGVTQSPTHLIKTRGQQVTLRCSPKSGHDTVSWYQQALGQGPQFIFQYYEEEERQRGNFPDRFSGHQFPNYSSELNVNALLLGDSALYLCASSLVGTLNTEAFFGQGTRLTVV.

This clonotype was observed a few times. The chain recombines TRBV4-3 with TRBJ2-3; 8 bases fit TRBD2. The V gene's germline CDR1 is LGHNA and CDR2 YSLEER. The CDR3 contains 16 residues. Trimming removed 0 bases from V and 7 bases from J; junction bases left unmatched: 9. The CDR3 region has the DNA TGCGCCAGCAGCCAAGAATCGGGTAGCGGGGCAAATACGCAGTATTTT. It yields the protein CASSQESGSGANTQYF.

This clonotype was recorded many times. This chain uses TRBV7-2 with TRBJ1-1; 8 bases agree with TRBD1. With V trimmed by 4 bases and J by 7 bases, 5 bases remained unmatched. CDR3 length: 13 residues. Per the germline V gene, CDR1 is SGHTA and CDR2 is FQGNSA. The CDR3 sequence is CASSSGTGLEAFF. CDR3 nucleotides: TGTGCCAGCAGCTCCGGGACAGGCCTTGAAGCTTTCTTT.

This clonotype was seen more than once but under ten times. V and J are TRBV7-6 and TRBJ2-7; 11 positions agree with TRBD2. The ends lost 8 bases at V and 4 bases at J; junction bases unmatched: 10. The germline gives CDR1 SGHVS, CDR2 FNYEAQ. The CDR3 loop spans 15 amino acids. The DNA of the CDR3 is TGTGCCAGCGCCCCGGGAGCTAGCGGGGGGTACGAGCAGTACTTC. As protein: CASAPGASGGYEQYF.

The rearrangement joins TRBV30 to TRBJ1-2; D uncertain. Trimming removed 0 bases at V and 0 bases at J, with 5 bases between. From germline, CDR1 is GTSNPN and CDR2 SVGIG (reference sequence). The CDR3 is made up of 13 amino acids. The CDR3 loop reads CAWSVGSNYGYTF. The CDR3 coding sequence is TGTGCCTGGAGTGTAGGGTCTAACTATGGCTACACCTTC.

This clonotype was seen a few times. The V call is TRBV4-1, the J call TRBJ1-4; a possible D gene is TRBD1 (6 bases). Germline lookup yields CDR1 MGHRA and CDR2 YSYEKL. This CDR3 is built from 15 residues. Deletions cut 0 bases from V and 7 bases from J, with 12 bases between. As DNA, the CDR3 is TGCGCCAGCAGCCAAGAGGGGGCGAGAGTTGAAAAACTGTTTTTT. Residues: CASSQEGARVEKLFF.

This chain uses TRBV7-9 with TRBJ2-7; D assignment may be TRBD1 or TRBD2 (6 bases each). V was trimmed by 3 bases and J by 7 bases, leaving 19 bases between them. The CDR3 is made up of 15 amino acids. Germline CDR1 reads SEHNR; CDR2 reads FQNEAQ (reference sequence). The CDR3 bases are TGTGCCAGCAGCTTCATGAGGGGGGCAGAAGGAGAGCAGTACTTC. Translated: CASSFMRGAEGEQYF.

This clonotype has at least ten counts. V is TRBV5-1 and J is TRBJ2-1, with TRBD2 matching over 7 bases. This CDR3 contains 16 residues. Germline trimming cut 0 bases from V and 2 bases from J; bases unmatched to any gene: 5. Germline CDR1 is SGHRS and CDR2 is YFSETQ. The DNA for the CDR3 is TGCGCCAGCAGCTTGGGCCCGGGGAGGGCCTACAATGAGCAGTTCTTC. The encoded protein is CASSLGPGRAYNEQFF.

This clonotype has ten or more counts. This chain joins TRBV5-1 and TRBJ2-5; 13 bases are shared with TRBD2. The germline CDR1 and CDR2 sequences are SGHRS and YFSETQ. J was trimmed by 3 bases and V by 4 bases; bases with no gene match: 6. The CDR3 covers 16 residues. In nucleotides, the CDR3 is TGCGCCAGCAGCCGGACTAGCGGGGGCAGGGAAGAGACCCAGTACTTC. Translation gives CASSRTSGGREETQYF.

This rearrangement joins TRBV5-1 to TRBJ1-4, with D tentatively TRBD1 (6 bases). Germline CDR1 and CDR2: SGHRS and YFSETQ. V was cut by 4 bases and J by 3 bases, with 16 bases left in between. The CDR3 runs to 16 residues. The CDR3 reads CASSEGTGTPNEKLFF. The CDR3 DNA follows: TGCGCCAGCAGCGAAGGAACCGGGACACCTAATGAAAAACTGTTTTTT.

The sample holds a few counts of this clonotype. The J gene is TRBJ2-5, the V gene TRBV27, with 7 bases aligning to TRBD1. This CDR3 has 17 residues. Per germline, CDR1 MNHEY and CDR2 SMNVEV (reference sequence). J gave up 5 bases and V 7 bases, and 19 bases lay outside the gene matches. In nucleotides, the CDR3 is TGTGCCAGCACCTTATCTTGGGGGCTGACAGGGTTGGAGACCCAGTACTTC. Its protein is CASTLSWGLTGLETQYF.

This clonotype was detected only a few times. The chain joins TRBV10-3 to TRBJ2-2; tentative D call: TRBD1 (6 bases). Trimming took 6 bases from V and 6 from J, leaving 23 bases between them. This CDR3 has 17 residues. CDR1 ENHRY and CDR2 SYGVKD come from the germline V gene. The CDR3 sequence: CAIRNGQTTLIPGELFF. Written as DNA, the CDR3 is TGTGCCATCAGGAACGGACAGACGACTCTTATTCCCGGGGAGCTGTTTTTT.

This clonotype was found many times. The chain combines TRBV24-1 with TRBJ2-1; D is perhaps TRBD2 (6 bases). Trimming left V 4 bases short and J 10 bases short, with 16 bases between. CDR3 length: 14 amino acids. Per germline, CDR1 KGHDR and CDR2 SFDVKD. The CDR3 region is CATSDGGRFGEQFF. The CDR3 nucleotides are TGTGCCACCAGTGACGGGGGAAGGTTTGGCGAGCAGTTCTTC.

J is TRBJ2-3 and V is TRBV20-1; D may be TRBD2 (6 bases). Germline V gives CDR1 DFQATT, CDR2 SNEGSKA (reference sequence). The CDR3 contains 14 residues. V shed 6 bases and J shed 2 bases, with 15 bases lying between them. DNA for the CDR3: TGCAGTGCCACCGCCTTAGCGGACACAGATACGCAGTATTTT. It encodes CSATALADTDTQYF.

This clonotype was observed at least ten times. This sequence joins TRBV10-2 and TRBJ2-1; D gene uncertain. Germline V CDR1 and CDR2: WSHSY, SAAADI. This CDR3 has 17 residues. Trimming shortened V by 2 bases and J by 4 bases, and 18 bases separated the two germline ends. CDR3 amino acids: CASSEPKLIFLYNEQFF. CDR3 DNA: TGCGCCAGCAGTGAGCCGAAGTTGATATTTTTATACAATGAGCAGTTCTTC.

The chain carries TRBV11-2 and TRBJ2-3; D is ambiguous. This CDR3 has 15 residues. V lost 4 bases to trimming and J lost 6 bases, with 17 bases between them. Germline loops: CDR1 SGHAT, CDR2 FQNNGV. The CDR3: CASSSYMLSWDTQYF. CDR3 bases: TGTGCCAGCAGCTCTTATATGTTATCGTGGGATACGCAGTATTTT.

The CDR3 DNA is TGTGCCAGCAGCTTTAGCGGGGGCGGAGGCGGGGAGCTGTTTTTT. Translating it yields CASSFSGGGGGELFF. The V gene is TRBV7-2, the J gene TRBJ2-2; 9 nucleotides line up with TRBD2. From germline, CDR1 is SGHTA and CDR2 FQGNSA. The CDR3 covers 15 residues. V shed 3 bases, J shed 7 bases, and the junction held 6 bases outside the gene matches. Variable domain in full (rest from reference TRBV7-2 and TRBJ2-2): GAGVSQSPSNKVTEKGKDVELRCDPISGHTALYWYRQSLGQGLEFLIYFQGNSAPDKSGLPSDRFSAERTGGSVSTLTIQRTQQEDSAVYLCASSFSGGGGGELFFGEGSRLTVL.

The chain recombines TRBV12-3 or TRBV12-4 with TRBJ1-6; the match to TRBD1 covers 8 bases. The CDR3 extends over 15 amino acids. With 7 bases clipped from V and 16 bases from J, the junction kept 18 bases outside the gene matches. CDR3 residues: CASTPRSGTGPKLHF. As DNA, the CDR3 is TGTGCCAGCACCCCCCGAAGCGGGACAGGACCAAAACTCCACTTT.

This clonotype occurred a few times. CDR3 residues: CSAAISRGRTNEKLFF. CDR3 DNA sequence: TGCAGTGCTGCTATCTCCAGGGGCCGAACTAATGAAAAACTGTTTTTT. The J gene is TRBJ1-4, the V gene TRBV20-1, with D tentatively TRBD1 (6 bases). Germline lookup yields CDR1 DFQATT and CDR2 SNEGSKA (reference sequence). Trimming took 5 bases from V and 1 from J, leaving 17 bases between them. The CDR3 spans 16 residues.

In this sample, this clonotype turned up a few times. The chain employs TRBV11-2 and TRBJ2-3; weak D call: TRBD1 (6 bases). CDR3 length: 17 residues. In germline, CDR1 is SGHAT, CDR2 FQNNGV. Trimming took off 0 bases at V and 0 bases at J, with 13 bases between the two ends. The CDR3 nucleotides read TGTGCCAGCAGCTTAGATCTACAGGGCGGTAGCACAGATACGCAGTATTTT. It specifies CASSLDLQGGSTDTQYF.